The rows below give T cell receptor beta chains drawn from one sample of a study of blood T cell repertoires in COVID-19. This table comes from immunoSEQ multiplex PCR, and its TCRdb copy is limited to in-frame clones, with some not included. The sample consists of tens of thousands of clones, about 74% of them appearing once. Sequencing was done on a sample of peripheral blood. The receptors shown here come from a man between 65 and 85 years old with COVID-19, enrolled during active disease. The CDR3 runs from the conserved cysteine through the conserved F or W. The D gene is left open where the match is weak. Not all rows give a size; the values are once, few, many and, for expanded clones, a class.

abundance: NA
v_gene: TRBV7-2
d_gene: TRBD1
j_gene: TRBJ2-1
CDR3aa: CASSPAGQGVSYNEQFF
CDR3nt: TGTGCCAGCAGCCCAGCCGGACAGGGGGTCAGCTACAATGAGCAGTTCTTC

abundance: few
v_gene: TRBV28
d_gene: NA
j_gene: TRBJ2-7
CDR3aa: CASSPTGLASYEQYF
CDR3nt: TGTGCCAGCAGTCCCACAGGCCTGGCTTCCTACGAGCAGTACTTC

abundance: once
v_gene: TRBV7-2
d_gene: NA
j_gene: TRBJ2-3
CDR3aa: CASSLSGSRPDTQYF
CDR3nt: TGTGCCAGCAGCTTGTCCGGTAGCAGACCAGATACGCAGTATTTT

abundance: NA
v_gene: TRBV6-1
d_gene: TRBD2
j_gene: TRBJ2-5
CDR3aa: CASSEGLAGPQETQYF
CDR3nt: TGTGCCAGCAGTGAAGGACTAGCGGGCCCCCAAGAGACCCAGTACTTC

abundance: NA
v_gene: TRBV30
d_gene: NA
j_gene: TRBJ1-1
CDR3aa: CAWSVGGTEAFF
CDR3nt: TGTGCCTGGAGTGTAGGGGGAACTGAAGCTTTCTTT

abundance: NA
v_gene: TRBV5-4
d_gene: TRBD1
j_gene: TRBJ2-1
CDR3aa: CASSSPGGLGNEQFF
CDR3nt: TGTGCCAGCAGCTCCCCAGGGGGCTTGGGCAATGAGCAGTTCTTC

abundance: NA
v_gene: TRBV19
d_gene: TRBD2
j_gene: TRBJ2-5
CDR3aa: CASSRVAGVETQYF
CDR3nt: TGTGCCAGTAGTAGAGTAGCGGGCGTGGAGACCCAGTACTTC

abundance: NA
v_gene: TRBV5-1
d_gene: NA
j_gene: TRBJ1-5
CDR3aa: CASRADYNQPQHF
CDR3nt: TGCGCCAGCAGGGCGGACTACAATCAGCCCCAGCATTTT

abundance: NA
v_gene: TRBV19
d_gene: NA
j_gene: TRBJ2-2
CDR3aa: CASTHRAGWDTGELFF
CDR3nt: TGTGCCAGTACCCATCGGGCGGGATGGGACACCGGGGAGCTGTTTTTT

abundance: few
v_gene: TRBV30
d_gene: NA
j_gene: TRBJ1-6
CDR3aa: CAWKLESSYNSPLHF
CDR3nt: TGTGCCTGGAAGTTGGAGAGCTCCTATAATTCACCCCTCCACTTT

abundance: NA
v_gene: TRBV11-2
d_gene: NA
j_gene: TRBJ1-1
CDR3aa: CASSLYAGADTEAFF
CDR3nt: TGTGCCAGCAGCTTATACGCAGGGGCGGACACTGAAGCTTTCTTT

abundance: once
v_gene: TRBV30
d_gene: TRBD1
j_gene: TRBJ2-7
CDR3aa: CAWSTGGHEQYF
CDR3nt: TGTGCCTGGAGTACAGGGGGGCACGAGCAGTACTTC

abundance: NA
v_gene: TRBV24-1
d_gene: NA
j_gene: TRBJ2-2
CDR3aa: CATGWGRGTPGELFF
CDR3nt: TGTGCCACCGGATGGGGCAGGGGAACACCCGGGGAGCTGTTTTTT

abundance: NA
v_gene: TRBV7-2
d_gene: TRBD1
j_gene: TRBJ1-5
CDR3aa: CASSLGGTGNQPQHF
CDR3nt: TGTGCCAGCAGCTTAGGGGGGACAGGTAATCAGCCCCAGCATTTT

abundance: NA
v_gene: TRBV7-2
d_gene: NA
j_gene: TRBJ1-6
CDR3aa: CASSPWTVNSPLHF
CDR3nt: TGTGCCAGCAGCCCTTGGACAGTTAATTCACCCCTCCACTTT